A single sample is the source of the 30 T cell receptor beta chains below, sequenced in a study of blood T cell repertoires in COVID-19. TCRdb keeps only in-frame clones here, not all; method: immunoSEQ multiplex PCR. This sample yields over 200,000 clones, of which nearly 90% are seen a single time; roughly a tenth belongs to the top ten. Source material: PBMCs or T cells enriched from blood (not recorded which). The source of these receptors is a man aged 25-45 years who had recovered from COVID-19.

The CDR3: CASSPGQGVTEAFF. The CDR3 coding sequence is TGTGCCAGCTCACCCGGACAGGGTGTCACTGAAGCTTTCTTT. J is TRBJ1-1 and V is TRBV18; 8 positions agree with TRBD1. This CDR3 is built from 14 residues. Germline V gives CDR1 KGHSH, CDR2 LQKENI. V was clipped by 3 bases and J by 4 bases; unmatched bases: 4.

This clone was recorded once. The chain uses TRBV6-2 or TRBV6-3 and TRBJ2-2; 10 nucleotides align to TRBD2. V shed 6 bases, J shed 7 bases, and the junction held 11 bases outside the gene matches. This CDR3 has 16 amino acids. Germline lookup yields CDR1 MNHEY and CDR2 SVGEGT. As DNA, the CDR3 is TGTGCCAGCAGCCCTTCTAGCGGGAGCCACGGCGGGGAGCTGTTTTTT. Translated: CASSPSSGSHGGELFF.

The chain employs TRBV28 and TRBJ1-6; 9 nucleotides match TRBD1. The CDR3 consists of 15 residues. Trimming at V came to 6 bases and at J to 9 bases, leaving 9 bases not matched to a gene. Germline CDR1 is MDHEN and CDR2 is SYDVKM. The CDR3 is CASRLAGTGSSPLHF. The CDR3 bases are TGTGCCAGCAGACTCGCGGGGACAGGGTCTTCACCCCTCCACTTT. Looking up the rest from reference TRBV28 and TRBJ1-6 gives the full variable domain: DVKVTQSSRYLVKRTGEKVFLECVQDMDHENMFWYRQDPGLGLRLIYFSYDVKMKEKGDIPEGYSVSREKKERFSLILESASTNQTSMYLCASRLAGTGSSPLHFGNGTRLTVT.

The chain employs TRBV6-1 and TRBJ1-2; TRBD1 is a possible D gene (6 bases). CDR3 length: 15 residues. V was clipped by 1 base and J by 3 bases, with 12 bases between them. Germline assignment: CDR1 MNHNS and CDR2 SASEGT. The CDR3 coding sequence is TGTGCCAGCAGTGAAGGCACAGGGCTCTACTATGGCTACACCTTC. Translated: CASSEGTGLYYGYTF.

The gene calls are TRBV6-5 and TRBJ2-5; 7 bases agree with TRBD1. V trimming: 4 bases; J trimming: 2 bases; junction bases outside the gene matches: 7. The CDR3 sequence is 15 residues long. The V gene's germline CDR1 is MNHEY and CDR2 SVGAGI. The DNA for the CDR3 is TGTGCCAGCAGTTTAAACTTGGGACAGCAAGAGACCCAGTACTTC. Translation: CASSLNLGQQETQYF.

This chain links TRBV18 with TRBJ1-5; D is possibly TRBD1 (6 bases). Germline V gives CDR1 KGHSH, CDR2 LQKENI. V was cut by 2 bases and J by 1 base, with 18 bases left in between. The CDR3 has 18 amino acids. CDR3 amino acids: CASSPLPLQGGSNQPQHF. CDR3 nucleotide sequence: TGTGCCAGCTCACCATTGCCCTTACAGGGAGGGAGCAATCAGCCCCAGCATTTT.

This chain joins TRBV10-1 and TRBJ2-2, with D possibly being TRBD2 (5 bases). CDR1 WNHNN and CDR2 SYGVQD come from the germline V gene (reference sequence). This CDR3 is built from 14 residues. Trimming removed 3 bases from V and 1 base from J, with 6 bases in between. The CDR3 loop is CASSEGGNTGELFF. The CDR3 nucleotides read TGCGCCAGCAGTGAAGGAGGGAACACCGGGGAGCTGTTTTTT.

This chain uses TRBV4-1 with TRBJ1-1, with a tentative D call TRBD1 (6 bases). Looked up from germline, CDR1 is MGHRA and CDR2 is YSYEKL. The CDR3 is 15 residues long. With 3 bases removed from V and 1 base from J, the gap between germline ends came to 12 bases. The chain's CDR3 is CASSHVGQQNTEAFF. The CDR3 bases are TGCGCCAGCAGCCATGTCGGACAGCAGAACACTGAAGCTTTCTTT.

The CDR3 DNA follows: TGTGCCAGCAGTACCCAGGGGCCGATACAAGAGACCCAGTACTTC. Amino acids: CASSTQGPIQETQYF. V and J are TRBV6-5 and TRBJ2-5; tentatively, D is TRBD1 (6 bases). The CDR3 totals 15 residues. Germline V gene sequence: CDR1 MNHEY, CDR2 SVGAGI. Trimming pared 5 bases from V and 2 bases from J, leaving 15 bases between.

The CDR3 region is CASSLAQTVNTEAFF. The DNA for the CDR3 is TGTGCCAGCAGCTTAGCCCAGACAGTGAACACTGAAGCTTTCTTT. The chain employs TRBV11-2 and TRBJ1-1; TRBD1 is a possible D gene (5 bases). This CDR3 contains 15 residues. CDR1 is SGHAT and CDR2 is FQNNGV in the germline V gene. The ends were cut back, 1 base at V and 0 bases at J, with 9 bases in the middle.

This chain links TRBV25-1 with TRBJ2-1, with 10 bases fitting TRBD2. V dropped 8 bases and J dropped 4; count of bases not matched to a gene: 5. Per the germline V gene, CDR1 is MGHDK and CDR2 is SYGVNS. CDR3 length equals 14 residues. The CDR3 protein is CASSLAGKYNEQFF. The DNA of the CDR3 is TGTGCCAGCTCACTAGCGGGAAAATACAATGAGCAGTTCTTC.

The chain uses TRBV7-9 and TRBJ2-7; weak D call: TRBD1 (5 bases). The V end lost 8 bases, the J end lost 4 bases, and 12 bases lay between the germline ends. In germline, CDR1 is SEHNR, CDR2 FQNEAQ (reference sequence). The CDR3 totals 12 residues. The CDR3 nucleotides are TGTGCCAGCGGGCTTCCAGGGTACGAGCAGTACTTC. It encodes CASGLPGYEQYF.

The rearrangement joins TRBV2 to TRBJ2-1, with D perhaps matching TRBD2 (5 bases). Trimming stripped 4 bases from V and 0 bases from J, with 13 bases between. This CDR3 comprises 16 residues. Germline lookup yields CDR1 SNHLY and CDR2 FYNNEI. CDR3: CASSGGPRSSYNEQFF. Here the CDR3 DNA reads TGTGCCAGCAGTGGAGGGCCACGCAGCTCCTACAATGAGCAGTTCTTC.

This chain uses TRBV10-1 with TRBJ1-2; 8 bases are shared with TRBD1. With V trimmed by 8 bases and J by 8 bases, 7 bases remained unmatched. The CDR3 consists of 12 residues. In germline, CDR1 is WNHNN, CDR2 SYGVQD (reference sequence). The CDR3 spells CASLTGVGGYTF. The CDR3 DNA reads as TGCGCCAGCCTGACAGGGGTTGGCGGCTACACCTTC.

The V and J genes are TRBV15 and TRBJ2-5, with 8 bases matching TRBD1. The CDR3 length is 17 residues. Trimming took 0 bases from V and 5 from J; bases not matched to a gene: 11. Per germline, CDR1 LNHNV and CDR2 YYDKDF (reference sequence). Here the CDR3 DNA reads TGTGCCACCAGCAGAGATCCGGCAGGGGGCTCGGGGGAGACCCAGTACTTC. As protein: CATSRDPAGGSGETQYF.

V is TRBV2 and J is TRBJ2-7; TRBD1 is a possible D gene (5 bases). V was trimmed by 6 bases and J by 3 bases, leaving 15 bases between them. CDR3 length equals 14 residues. The germline CDR1 and CDR2 sequences are SNHLY and FYNNEI. CDR3 amino acids: CASRGQGTYYEQYF. DNA of the CDR3: TGTGCCAGCAGAGGGCAGGGAACGTACTACGAGCAGTACTTC.

The chain is built from TRBV20-1 and TRBJ2-7; TRBD2 aligns across 7 bases. The V and J ends lost 3 bases and 0 bases, in that order; junction bases with no gene match: 11. Germline V gives CDR1 DFQATT, CDR2 SNEGSKA (reference sequence). This CDR3 has 16 residues. The CDR3 is CSASPLSGSSSYEQYF. CDR3 bases: TGCAGTGCTAGTCCCCTTAGCGGGTCGAGCTCCTACGAGCAGTACTTC.

This chain connects TRBV5-6 to TRBJ2-7; D remains unclear. CDR1 SGHDT and CDR2 YYEEEE come from the germline V gene. This CDR3 is 14 amino acids long. The ends were cut back, 7 bases at V and 6 bases at J, with 20 bases in the middle. The CDR3 is CASFIFWQEGEQYF. DNA of the CDR3: TGTGCCAGCTTCATTTTCTGGCAGGAAGGCGAGCAGTACTTC.

The V and J genes are TRBV7-2 and TRBJ1-2, with a weak D call TRBD1 (5 bases). The CDR3 is 14 residues long. Germline V gene lookup returns CDR1 SGHTA and CDR2 FQGNSA. Trimming pared 0 bases from V and 2 bases from J, leaving 7 bases between. The CDR3 coding sequence is TGTGCCAGCAGCTTAGCGGCAGGGAACTATGGCTACACCTTC. Protein product: CASSLAAGNYGYTF. Full variable domain (remainder filled in from reference TRBV7-2 and TRBJ1-2): GAGVSQSPSNKVTEKGKDVELRCDPISGHTALYWYRQSLGQGLEFLIYFQGNSAPDKSGLPSDRFSAERTGGSVSTLTIQRTQQEDSAVYLCASSLAAGNYGYTFGSGTRLTVV.

The chain couples TRBV18 to TRBJ2-5; D not certain. V was pared by 0 bases and J by 4 bases, with 6 bases between. Germline V CDR1 and CDR2: KGHSH, LQKENI. CDR3 size: 13 residues. The CDR3 bases are TGTGCCAGCTCACCACCGCATAGAGAGACCCAGTACTTC. This translates into CASSPPHRETQYF.

The chain links TRBV5-6 to TRBJ1-2; D unclear. Trimming pared 2 bases from V and 3 bases from J, leaving 8 bases between. CDR3 length: 13 amino acids. Germline V gene lookup returns CDR1 SGHDT and CDR2 YYEEEE. CDR3: CASSLALDYGYTF. CDR3 nucleotide sequence: TGTGCCAGCAGCTTAGCTCTGGACTATGGCTACACCTTC.

The chain recombines TRBV28 with TRBJ2-3; 9 nucleotides match TRBD2. V lost 6 bases and J lost 3; bases outside the gene matches: 10. Germline V gene data show CDR1 as MDHEN and CDR2 as SYDVKM. The CDR3 extends over 16 amino acids. In nucleotides, the CDR3 is TGTGCCAGCAGCCTCGCCGCGGGAGGGCCAACAGATACGCAGTATTTT. This encodes CASSLAAGGPTDTQYF.

This chain uses TRBV3-1 (or the pseudogene TRBV3-2) with TRBJ2-5, with a possible D match to TRBD2 (5 bases). The CDR3 totals 13 residues. The V and J ends lost 4 bases and 7 bases respectively, with 13 bases between them. The germline gives CDR1 LGHDT, CDR2 YNNKEL (reference sequence). CDR3 coding DNA: TGTGCCAGCAGCCTACCAAGGGCGGGGACCCAGTACTTC. Residues: CASSLPRAGTQYF.

This sequence joins TRBV24-1 and TRBJ2-5; 8 bases are shared with TRBD1. Trimming at V came to 0 bases and at J to 4 bases, leaving 3 bases not matched to a gene. Per the germline V gene, CDR1 is KGHDR and CDR2 is SFDVKD. The CDR3 is 15 amino acids. The CDR3 loop is CATSDLTGGRETQYF. CDR3 in DNA: TGTGCCACCAGTGATTTGACAGGGGGTCGAGAGACCCAGTACTTC.

CDR3 loop: CSAWPEGGRGYTF. The CDR3 DNA reads as TGCAGCGCCTGGCCCGAGGGGGGGAGAGGCTACACCTTC. The V call is TRBV29-1, the J call TRBJ1-2, with D possibly matching TRBD1 (6 bases). CDR3 length equals 13 residues. V lost 7 bases, J lost 8 bases, and 20 bases lay in between. The germline V gene has CDR1 SQVTM and CDR2 ANQGSEA.

In nucleotides, the CDR3 is TGCAGCGTTGCCCGCTCGACTAGCGGGAGGGCCTTCGAGACCCAGTACTTC. This translates into CSVARSTSGRAFETQYF. This rearrangement joins TRBV29-1 to TRBJ2-5, with 14 nucleotides matching TRBD2. The CDR3 contains 17 residues. CDR1 SQVTM and CDR2 ANQGSEA come from the germline V gene. Losses at the gene ends were 4 bases for V and 5 bases for J; bases not matched to a gene: 12.

V usage is TRBV5-1 and J usage is TRBJ2-1, with 7 nucleotides matching TRBD1. There are 15 residues in the CDR3. Germline CDR1 reads SGHRS; CDR2 reads YFSETQ. V trimming: 2 bases; J trimming: 1 base; junction bases outside the gene matches: 3. The CDR3: CASSLSRGSYNEQFF. The CDR3 DNA is TGCGCCAGCAGCTTATCCAGGGGGTCCTACAATGAGCAGTTCTTC.

This chain uses TRBV3-1 (or the pseudogene TRBV3-2) with TRBJ1-2; 9 positions agree with TRBD1. There are 14 residues in the CDR3. Trimming removed 4 bases from V and 4 bases from J; junction bases left unmatched: 4. Germline values: CDR1 LGHDT, CDR2 YNNKEL (reference sequence). The CDR3 is CASSRRTGAYGYTF. In nucleotides, the CDR3 is TGTGCCAGCAGCCGCCGGACAGGGGCCTATGGCTACACCTTC.

The V call is TRBV28, the J call TRBJ1-5; D possibly corresponds to TRBD1 (6 bases). The V and J ends lost 8 bases and 9 bases respectively, with 14 bases between them. This CDR3 comprises 12 residues. Germline V lookup: CDR1 MDHEN, CDR2 SYDVKM. CDR3 residues: CASLDSPGPQHF. The CDR3 DNA follows: TGTGCCAGCCTGGACAGCCCGGGGCCCCAGCATTTT.

The gene calls are TRBV24-1 and TRBJ1-2; the D gene is possibly TRBD1 (6 bases). There are 14 residues in the CDR3. Looked up from germline, CDR1 is KGHDR and CDR2 is SFDVKD. V dropped 4 bases and J dropped 8 bases, with 16 bases sitting between them. CDR3 sequence: CATSDIQGLGGYTF. The CDR3 bases are TGTGCCACCAGTGACATACAGGGATTGGGGGGCTACACCTTC.